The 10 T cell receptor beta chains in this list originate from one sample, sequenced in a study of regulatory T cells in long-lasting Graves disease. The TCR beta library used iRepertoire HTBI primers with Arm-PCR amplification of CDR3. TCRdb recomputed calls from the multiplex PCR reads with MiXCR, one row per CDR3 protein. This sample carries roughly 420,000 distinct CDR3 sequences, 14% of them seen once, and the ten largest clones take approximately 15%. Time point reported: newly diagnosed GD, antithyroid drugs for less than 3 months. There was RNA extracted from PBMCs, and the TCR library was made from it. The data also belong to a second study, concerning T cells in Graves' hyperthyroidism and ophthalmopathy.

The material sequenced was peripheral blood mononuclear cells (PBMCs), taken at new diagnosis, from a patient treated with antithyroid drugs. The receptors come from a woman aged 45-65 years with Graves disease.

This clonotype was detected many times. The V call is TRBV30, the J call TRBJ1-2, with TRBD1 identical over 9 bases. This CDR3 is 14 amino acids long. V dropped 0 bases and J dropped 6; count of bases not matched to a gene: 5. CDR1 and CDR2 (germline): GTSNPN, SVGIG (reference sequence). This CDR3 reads CAWSVDHRGHGYTF. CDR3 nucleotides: TGTGCCTGGAGTGTAGACCACAGGGGGCATGGCTACACCTTC. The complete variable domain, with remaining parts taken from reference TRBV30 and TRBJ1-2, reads SQTIHQWPATLVQPVGSPLSLECTVEGTSNPNLYWYRQAAGRGLQLLFYSVGIGQISSEVPQNLSASRPQDRQFILSSKKLLLSDSGFYLCAWSVDHRGHGYTFGSGTRLTVV.

This CDR3 is CASANFDSSTDTQYF. Written as DNA, the CDR3 is TGTGCCAGCGCCAATTTCGACAGTAGCACAGATACGCAGTATTTT. The chain combines TRBV6-1 with TRBJ2-3, with D tentatively TRBD1 (5 bases). Trimming pared 8 bases from V and 0 bases from J, leaving 15 bases between. CDR3 length equals 15 residues. Germline CDR1 MNHNS, CDR2 SASEGT.

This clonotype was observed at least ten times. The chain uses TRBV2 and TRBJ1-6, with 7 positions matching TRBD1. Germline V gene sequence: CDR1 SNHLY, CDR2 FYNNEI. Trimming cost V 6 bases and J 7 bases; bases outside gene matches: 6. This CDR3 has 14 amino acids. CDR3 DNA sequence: TGTGCCAGCAGCTCCGACAGGGAGAATTCACCCCTCCACTTT. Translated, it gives CASSSDRENSPLHF.

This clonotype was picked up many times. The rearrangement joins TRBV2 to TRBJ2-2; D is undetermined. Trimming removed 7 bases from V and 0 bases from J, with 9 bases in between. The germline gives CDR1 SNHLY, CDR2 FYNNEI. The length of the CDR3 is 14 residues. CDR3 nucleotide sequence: TGTGCCAGCATGGCTGTCGCGAACACCGGGGAGCTGTTTTTT. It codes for CASMAVANTGELFF.

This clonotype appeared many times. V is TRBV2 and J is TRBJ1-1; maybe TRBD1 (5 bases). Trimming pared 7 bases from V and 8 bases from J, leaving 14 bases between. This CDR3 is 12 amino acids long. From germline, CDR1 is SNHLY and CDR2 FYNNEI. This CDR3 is CASNPRGVEAFF. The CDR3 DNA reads TGTGCCAGCAATCCCAGAGGGGTAGAAGCTTTCTTT.

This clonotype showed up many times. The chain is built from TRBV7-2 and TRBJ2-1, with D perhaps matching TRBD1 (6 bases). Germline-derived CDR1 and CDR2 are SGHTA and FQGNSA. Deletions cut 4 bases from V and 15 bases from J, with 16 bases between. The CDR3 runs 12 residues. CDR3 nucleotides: TGTGCCAGCAGCTCTCAAAACAGGGTCCCGTTCTTC. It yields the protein CASSSQNRVPFF.

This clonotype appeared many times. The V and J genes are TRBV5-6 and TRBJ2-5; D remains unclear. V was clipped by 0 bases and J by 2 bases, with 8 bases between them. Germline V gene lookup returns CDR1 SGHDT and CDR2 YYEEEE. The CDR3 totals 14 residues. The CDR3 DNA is TGTGCCAGCAGCTTGGCTGCTGTTCAAGAGACCCAGTACTTC. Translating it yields CASSLAAVQETQYF.

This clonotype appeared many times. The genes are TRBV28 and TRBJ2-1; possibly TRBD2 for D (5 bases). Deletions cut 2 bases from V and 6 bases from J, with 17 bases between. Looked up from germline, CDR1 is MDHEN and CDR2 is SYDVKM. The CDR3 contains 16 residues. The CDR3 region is CASSLLRLATGNEQFF. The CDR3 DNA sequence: TGTGCCAGCAGTTTACTCCGGCTAGCTACGGGCAATGAGCAGTTCTTC.

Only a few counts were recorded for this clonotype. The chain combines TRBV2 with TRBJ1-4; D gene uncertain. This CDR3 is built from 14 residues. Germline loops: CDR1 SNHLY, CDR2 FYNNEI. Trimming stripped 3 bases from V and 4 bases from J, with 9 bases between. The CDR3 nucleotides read TGTGCCAGCAGTGATCGGCGGTATAATGAAAAACTGTTTTTT. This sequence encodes CASSDRRYNEKLFF.

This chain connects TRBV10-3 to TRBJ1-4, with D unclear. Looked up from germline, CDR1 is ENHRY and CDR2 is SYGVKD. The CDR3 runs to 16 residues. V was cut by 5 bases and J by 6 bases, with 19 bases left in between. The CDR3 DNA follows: TGTGCCATCAGTAGGCTCCCGCTTAGGGAAGATGAAAAACTGTTTTTT. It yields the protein CAISRLPLREDEKLFF.